The 17 T cell receptor beta chains given below trace back to one sample, sequenced in a study of CD4 T cells in relation to SARS-CoV-2 and coronaviruses. The unexposed donors gave CD4+ T cells in about 2010-2019, prior to COVID-19. Profiling relied on immunoSEQ multiplex PCR, and the TCRdb table lists in-frame clones only, not all of them. The table includes about 64,000 clones, around 93% detected once. The material sequenced was naive CD4+ T cells from PBMCs. Subset given: naive CD4+ T cells isolated by negative enrichment. The receptors shown here come from a human donor in good health.

This rearrangement joins TRBV14 to TRBJ2-6; D is tentatively TRBD1 or TRBD2 (5 bases each). Germline V CDR1 and CDR2: SGHDN, FVKESK. Trimming took 3 bases from V and 0 from J, leaving 18 bases between them. This CDR3 has 19 residues. The CDR3 DNA follows: TGTGCCAGCAGCCAGGCGCCTCCTGGGACCTACTCTGGGGCCAACGTCCTGACTTTC. Its translation: CASSQAPPGTYSGANVLTF.

The sample holds a few counts of this clone. J is TRBJ2-2 and V is TRBV30; 9 nucleotides match TRBD2. The CDR3 is 15 amino acids. Germline CDR1 and CDR2: GTSNPN and SVGIG (reference sequence). Losses at the gene ends were 3 bases for V and 2 bases for J; bases not matched to a gene: 4. The CDR3 DNA reads TGTGCCTGGAGGTCTAGCGGGGTTAACACCGGGGAGCTGTTTTTT. Its translation is CAWRSSGVNTGELFF.

The genes are TRBV29-1 and TRBJ1-2; D is ambiguous. The CDR3 runs 12 residues. V lost 1 base, J lost 8 bases, and 11 bases lay in between. Germline lookup yields CDR1 SQVTM and CDR2 ANQGSEA. CDR3 coding DNA: TGCAGCGTTGAAGGGGATAGTAGAGGCTACACCTTC. Amino acid sequence: CSVEGDSRGYTF.

In DNA, the CDR3 is TGTGCCAGTAGTGGAGCCGGGACTGCCGTAACAGATACGCAGTATTTT. Its translation: CASSGAGTAVTDTQYF. The chain is built from TRBV19 and TRBJ2-3; weak D call: TRBD2 (6 bases). Between the trimmed V and J ends, which lost 5 bases and 3 bases, there was a span of 18 bases. CDR3 length: 16 residues. The V gene's germline CDR1 is LNHDA and CDR2 SQIVND (reference sequence).

This rearrangement joins TRBV3-1 (or the pseudogene TRBV3-2) to TRBJ2-7; D is uncertain. CDR3 length: 11 residues. The germline V gene has CDR1 LGHDT and CDR2 YNNKEL (reference sequence). V was shortened by 1 base and J by 6 bases, with 4 bases between the two germline ends. The DNA for the CDR3 is TGTGCCAGCAGCCAAGCCGGCGAGCAGTACTTC. This gives the protein CASSQAGEQYF.

The V gene is TRBV20-1, the J gene TRBJ2-1; D gene ambiguous. V lost 5 bases to trimming and J lost 6 bases, with 8 bases between them. Germline values: CDR1 DFQATT, CDR2 SNEGSKA (reference sequence). The length of the CDR3 is 11 residues. CDR3: CSAPPRNEQFF. The CDR3 DNA is TGCAGTGCTCCCCCCCGCAATGAGCAGTTCTTC.

This rearrangement joins TRBV7-3 to TRBJ2-6, with 7 nucleotides matching TRBD2. Germline CDR1 and CDR2: SGHTA and FQGTGA. The junction had 5 bases not matched to a gene; V was cut back by 0 bases and J by 0 bases. CDR3 size: 18 residues. For the CDR3, the DNA is TGTGCCAGCAGCTTAACCAGCGGGATTAGCTCTGGGGCCAACGTCCTGACTTTC. Protein: CASSLTSGISSGANVLTF.

V is TRBV27 and J is TRBJ2-2; D uncertain. Germline values: CDR1 MNHEY, CDR2 SMNVEV (reference sequence). Deletions cut 5 bases from V and 2 bases from J, with 6 bases between. CDR3 length: 13 residues. The CDR3 DNA is TGTGCCAGCAGTCGGAAAAACACCGGGGAGCTGTTTTTT. Protein product: CASSRKNTGELFF.

In DNA form, the CDR3 reads TGTGCCAGCAGTACGGGACTAGCGGATACCTACGAGCAGTACTTC. Translating gives CASSTGLADTYEQYF. The rearrangement joins TRBV27 to TRBJ2-7; 11 nucleotides agree with TRBD2. Trimming at V came to 5 bases and at J to 2 bases, leaving 5 bases not matched to a gene. Germline V gene lookup returns CDR1 MNHEY and CDR2 SMNVEV (reference sequence). CDR3 size: 15 residues.

The V and J genes are TRBV5-1 and TRBJ2-2; D possibly uses TRBD1 or TRBD2 (5 bases each). The CDR3 covers 20 residues. In germline, CDR1 is SGHRS, CDR2 YFSETQ. Trimming removed 2 bases at V and 1 base at J, with 24 bases between. The CDR3: CASSFTRWGFGNENTGELFF. The CDR3 nucleotides read TGCGCCAGCAGCTTCACGAGGTGGGGGTTCGGCAATGAGAACACCGGGGAGCTGTTTTTT.

In its sample, this clone was seen once. This chain connects TRBV5-1 to TRBJ2-7; 7 bases line up with TRBD1. Germline assignment: CDR1 SGHRS and CDR2 YFSETQ. CDR3 length: 13 amino acids. With V trimmed by 1 base and J by 3 bases, 1 base remained unmatched. The CDR3 region is CASSLNRGYEQYF. The DNA of the CDR3 is TGCGCCAGCAGCTTGAACAGGGGCTACGAGCAGTACTTC.

The gene calls are TRBV24-1 and TRBJ2-7, with unresolved D. Trimming took 4 bases from V and 0 from J, leaving 12 bases between them. Germline loops: CDR1 KGHDR, CDR2 SFDVKD. The CDR3 extends over 15 amino acids. The chain's CDR3 is CATSDPGGSSYEQYF. The CDR3 DNA reads as TGTGCCACCAGTGACCCTGGCGGTAGCTCCTACGAGCAGTACTTC.

This clone was seen a single time. The chain carries TRBV7-3 and TRBJ2-6; D is undetermined. The length of the CDR3 is 15 residues. V dropped 4 bases and J dropped 0 bases, with 7 bases sitting between them. Looked up from germline, CDR1 is SGHTA and CDR2 is FQGTGA. As DNA, the CDR3 is TGTGCCAGCAGCTCATACAACTCTGGGGCCAACGTCCTGACTTTC. It encodes CASSSYNSGANVLTF. Supplemented by reference TRBV7-3 and TRBJ2-6, the full variable domain reads GAGVSQTPSNKVTEKGKYVELRCDPISGHTALYWYRQSLGQGPEFLIYFQGTGAADDSGLPNDRFFAVRPEGSVSTLKIQRTERGDSAVYLCASSSYNSGANVLTFGAGSRLTVL.

V is TRBV21-1 and J is TRBJ2-5; the DNA was not used to check the table's D call, TRBD1. TRBV21-1 is a known pseudogene. This CDR3 has 16 residues. DNA of the CDR3: TGTGCCAGCAGCAAAGAGGACGGGCAGGGGAAAGAGACCCAGTACTTC. Its translation is CASSKEDGQGKETQYF.

The chain combines TRBV24-1 with TRBJ1-2; D unresolved. V was pared by 9 bases and J by 4 bases, with 11 bases between. CDR1 and CDR2 from the germline V gene are KGHDR and SFDVKD. The CDR3 runs 12 residues. The CDR3 nucleotides read TGTGCCACCTCGGACGCCCGCTATGGCTACACCTTC. Its protein is CATSDARYGYTF.

The gene calls are TRBV4-2 and TRBJ2-5; 7 bases align to TRBD2. The germline V gene has CDR1 LGHNA and CDR2 YNFKEQ. Trimming at V came to 0 bases and at J to 1 base, leaving 2 bases not matched to a gene. This CDR3 spans 15 amino acids. The CDR3: CASSQDRTSQETQYF. As DNA, the CDR3 is TGTGCCAGCAGCCAAGATCGGACTAGCCAAGAGACCCAGTACTTC.

This clone was seen a single time. The chain carries TRBV6-5 and TRBJ1-1, with no clear D. The CDR3 consists of 12 residues. From germline, CDR1 is MNHEY and CDR2 SVGAGI. The V end was cut by 6 bases, the J end by 4 bases, with 9 bases between. The CDR3 DNA reads as TGTGCCAGCAGGGGCGGGAGCACTGAAGCTTTCTTT. Translating gives CASRGGSTEAFF.